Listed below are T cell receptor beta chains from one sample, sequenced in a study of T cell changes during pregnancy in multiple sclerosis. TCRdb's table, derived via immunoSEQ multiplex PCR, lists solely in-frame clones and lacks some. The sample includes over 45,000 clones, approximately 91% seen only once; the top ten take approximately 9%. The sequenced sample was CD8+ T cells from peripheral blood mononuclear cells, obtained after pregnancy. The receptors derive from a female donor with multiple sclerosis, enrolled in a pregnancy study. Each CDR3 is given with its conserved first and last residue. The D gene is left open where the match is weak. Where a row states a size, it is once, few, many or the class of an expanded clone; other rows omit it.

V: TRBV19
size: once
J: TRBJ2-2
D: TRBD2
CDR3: CASSIAGGFAGELFF
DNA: TGTGCCAGTAGTATAGCCGGGGGGTTCGCCGGGGAGCTGTTTTTT

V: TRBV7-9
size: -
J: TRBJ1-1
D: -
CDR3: CASSSGVGGRDTEAFF
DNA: TGTGCCAGCAGCTCCGGCGTGGGGGGGCGGGACACTGAAGCTTTCTTT

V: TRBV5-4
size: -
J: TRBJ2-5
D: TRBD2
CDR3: CASSKPGTSGGPRETQYF
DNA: TGTGCCAGCAGCAAGCCTGGGACTAGCGGGGGACCCCGGGAGACCCAGTACTTC

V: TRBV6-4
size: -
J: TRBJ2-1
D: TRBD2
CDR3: CASSDSRGYNEQFF
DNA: TGTGCCAGCAGTGATTCGCGGGGGTACAATGAGCAGTTCTTC

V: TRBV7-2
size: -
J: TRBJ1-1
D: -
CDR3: CASSARLANTEAFF
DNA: TGTGCCAGCAGCGCCAGGTTGGCGAACACTGAAGCTTTCTTT

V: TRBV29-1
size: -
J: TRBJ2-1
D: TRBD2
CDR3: CSVELAGGPNEQFF
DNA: TGCAGCGTTGAATTAGCGGGGGGGCCCAATGAGCAGTTCTTC

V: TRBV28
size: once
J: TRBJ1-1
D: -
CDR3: CASSPLGATEAFF
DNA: TGTGCCAGCAGTCCTTTAGGGGCAACTGAAGCTTTCTTT

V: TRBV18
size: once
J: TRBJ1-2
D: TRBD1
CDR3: CASSPRDREGYGYTF
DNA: TGTGCCAGCTCACCACGGGACAGGGAGGGCTATGGCTACACCTTC

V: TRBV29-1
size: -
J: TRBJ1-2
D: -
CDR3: CSVPRQDGYTF
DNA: TGCAGCGTTCCCAGACAGGATGGCTACACCTTC

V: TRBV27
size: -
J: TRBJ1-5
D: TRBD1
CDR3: CASSGGQGAGDQPQHF
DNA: TGTGCCAGCAGCGGCGGACAGGGGGCCGGAGATCAGCCCCAGCATTTT

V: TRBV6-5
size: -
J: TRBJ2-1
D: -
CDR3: CASSYGVGEVQGEQFF
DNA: TGTGCCAGCAGTTACGGGGTAGGGGAGGTACAAGGTGAGCAGTTCTTC

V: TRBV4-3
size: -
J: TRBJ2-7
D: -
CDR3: CASTRGHEQYF
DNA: TGCGCCAGCACCCGAGGCCACGAGCAGTACTTC

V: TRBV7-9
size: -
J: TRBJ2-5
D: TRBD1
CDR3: CASSSSRTRDRGRETQYF
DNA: TGTGCCAGCAGCTCGTCTCGAACCCGGGACAGGGGGCGCGAGACCCAGTACTTC

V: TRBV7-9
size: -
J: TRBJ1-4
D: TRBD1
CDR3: CASSPWTGSREKLFF
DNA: TGTGCCAGCAGCCCATGGACAGGGTCAAGGGAAAAACTGTTTTTT

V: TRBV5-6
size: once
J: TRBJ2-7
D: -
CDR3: CASSLGQSYEQYF
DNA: TGTGCCAGCAGCTTGGGACAGTCCTACGAGCAGTACTTC

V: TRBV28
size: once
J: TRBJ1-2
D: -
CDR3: CASRASEDGGYGYTF
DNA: TGTGCCAGCAGAGCCAGCGAGGACGGGGGCTATGGCTACACCTTC

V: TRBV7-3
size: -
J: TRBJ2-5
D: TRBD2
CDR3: CASSLGLAGGETQYF
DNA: TGTGCCAGCAGCTTAGGGCTAGCGGGGGGGGAGACCCAGTACTTC

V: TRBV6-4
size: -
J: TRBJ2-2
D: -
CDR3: CASRTENTGELFF
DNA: TGTGCCAGCAGGACAGAGAACACCGGGGAGCTGTTTTTT

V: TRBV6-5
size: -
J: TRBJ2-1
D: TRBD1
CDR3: CASSSGTENYNEQFF
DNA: TGTGCCAGCAGTTCCGGGACAGAAAATTACAATGAGCAGTTCTTC

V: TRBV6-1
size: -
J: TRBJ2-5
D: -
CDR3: CASSEAVGSQETQYF
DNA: TGTGCCAGCAGTGAAGCCGTAGGGAGCCAAGAGACCCAGTACTTC

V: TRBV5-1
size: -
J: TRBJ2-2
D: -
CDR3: CASSLSGPGELFF
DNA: TGCGCCAGCAGCTTATCAGGGCCCGGGGAGCTGTTTTTT

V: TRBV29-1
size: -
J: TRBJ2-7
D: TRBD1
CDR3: CSVQDRESYEQYF
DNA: TGCAGCGTTCAGGACAGGGAGTCCTACGAGCAGTACTTC